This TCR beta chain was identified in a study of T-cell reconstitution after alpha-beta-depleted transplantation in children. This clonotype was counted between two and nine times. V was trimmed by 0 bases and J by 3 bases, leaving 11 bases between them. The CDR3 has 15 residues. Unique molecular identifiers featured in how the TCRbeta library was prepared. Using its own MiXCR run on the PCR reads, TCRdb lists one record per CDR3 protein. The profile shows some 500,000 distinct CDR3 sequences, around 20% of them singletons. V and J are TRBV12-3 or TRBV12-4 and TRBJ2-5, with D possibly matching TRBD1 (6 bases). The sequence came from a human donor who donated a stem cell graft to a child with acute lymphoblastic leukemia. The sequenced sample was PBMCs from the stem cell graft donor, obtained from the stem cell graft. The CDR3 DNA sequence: TGTGCCAGCAGTTTAGCGAGGCAGGGGAAAGAGACCCAGTACTTC. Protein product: CASSLARQGKETQYF.